What follows is one T cell receptor beta chain and its context. The clone's antigen remains unknown. The sample holds no much larger clone one base away, and base qualities are not on file. The sample belongs to a study of cytomegalovirus exposure and HLA in healthy donors (dated by TCRdb to about 2017). At the level of the whole study: An earlier analysis of more than 550 of the donors reported about 260 Gb of sequence data and 117 million unique TCR beta sequences obtained from approximately 180 million T cells. An early release covering roughly 640 HLA-typed donors comprised 250 to 350 gigabases of sequencing data and about 90 million unique TCR sequences. Of the 300 to 450 genotyped donors, over 65% fell in the genetic ancestry cluster associated with self-reported Caucasian donors. The aim of the study was to test whether cataloging public T cell receptors could identify signatures of past pathogen exposure. The study used immunosequencing to profile the T cell repertoires of around 600 subjects and linked those repertoires to cytomegalovirus serostatus. Besides the first cohort of under 700 subjects, a separate validation cohort made up of some 110 different subjects was used. High-throughput TCR immunosequencing, statistical association of individual TCRs with disease status, and machine learning were combined to predict cytomegalovirus infection status. A later analysis re-examined previously published TCR beta repertoires from more than 650 donors and added high-resolution HLA genotyping to investigate patterns of TCR occurrence. Rather than drawing on any new phenotypic data, the later analysis identified candidate immune exposures from TCR beta sequences and the way those sequences occurred across donors. An earlier analysis of approximately 580 of the donors used high-throughput TCR beta sequencing to judge whether each TCR beta V gene segment behaved as functional or pseudogenic. Donor age, sex, ethnicity and CMV serostatus were compiled together with the repertoire data. In a later genetic analysis, genome-wide SNP genotypes for about 65% of the roughly 670 donors were used, and that subset was treated as a discovery cohort. Every discovery cohort repertoire had been produced on one sequencing platform. Both class I and class II loci were covered by HLA typing, at four-digit resolution. The number of donors typed differed by locus, with about 629-630 for A, B, C, DRB1 and DQB1, roughly 550 for DQA1, 600 to 610 for DPA1, and around 430 for DPB1. Because of strong linkage in the cohort, four to six DR-DQ haplotypes were treated as single units for association and clustering. Among a few hundred genotyped donors of the cohort, an average of roughly 240,000 unique TCR beta nucleotide sequences were sequenced per donor, roughly 18% of them non-productive. Paper-wide results and their limitations: Strong co-occurrence of HLA alleles, especially DR and DQ, made assigning TCR associations to individual alleles difficult. A further reported finding was that TCR beta sequences accurately predicted the HLA-A and HLA-B alleles for most subjects in the first cohort. In an earlier analysis of approximately 590 of the donors, most TCR beta V segments were observed in productive rearrangements about 87% or about 30% of the time, broadly matching IMGT annotations. Most CMV-associated TCR beta chains appeared to be HLA-restricted in a later analysis, and the HLA associations seemed to be driven largely by CMV exposure. In this cohort, only TCR beta chains were sequenced, and detectable features were limited by the absence of alpha or paired-chain data. Linkage disequilibrium might explain the correlated functional status among segregating V segments, but an unknown experimental factor could not be excluded. The earlier analysis of 587 of the donors excluded some 15 rarely observed V segments, including chromosome 9 orphons, because counts were too low. According to a later analysis, TCR association rates differed among HLA loci, with DRB1 alleles showing the most associated TCRs and HLA-C alleles showing the fewest. A cluster of highly shared sequence variants was judged likely to be a technical artifact of the sequencing pipeline. In both the original and validation cohorts, the classifier was reported to diagnose cytomegalovirus status with high specificity and sensitivity. In a later analysis, HLA-associated TCR beta chains showed more clonal expansion and lower generation probabilities than non-associated chains that were equally common. Because HLA typing was missing for some donors at each locus, association tests included only the typed subset. A later genetic analysis reported fewer N-insertions in productive TCRs among donors in an Asian-associated ancestry cluster than the roughly 640-donor mean. The 87-base-pair reads could not distinguish some IMGT-functional V segments, including TRBV6-2 and TRBV6-3, so those segments were excluded. A total of 150 or so TCR beta chains were listed by the study as associated with cytomegalovirus. In a later analysis, several top co-occurrence clusters were reported to appear linked to parvovirus B19, influenza, CMV and Epstein-Barr virus. At a false discovery rate of 0.05, a later analysis linked 15,000 to 20,000 TCR beta sequences to specific HLA alleles. According to the authors, the approach could potentially be generalized to other disease states and immunological phenotypes. A few of the identified cytomegalovirus-associated TCR beta chains were confirmed in vitro to be specific for cytomegalovirus antigens. The presence/absence analyses assumed that sequencing depth was roughly uniform across donors, and that assumption may not be true. While some public TCRs were present in many individuals, most TCR sequences turned up only very rarely across donors. For the cohort, immune exposure information was limited to CMV serostatus. An association between a missense DCLRE1C variant and V-gene and J-gene trimming of TCR beta chains was found in a later genetic analysis and replicated in an independent cohort.

The cohort was made up of 500 to 850 healthy bone marrow donors. At the time of sampling, all cohort members were nominally healthy, though unrecorded immune exposures were likely present. The donor tested CMV seropositive, placing the donor among the 290 or so seropositive members of the cohort. Every donor gave a peripheral blood sample, and the peripheral blood mononuclear cells from that sample were used for TCR beta sequencing. The Qiagen DNeasy Blood Extraction Kit was used to extract genomic DNA from the blood cell samples. Trimming leaves V shorter by 0 bases and J shorter by 5 bases, with the junction holding 4 bases beyond the gene matches. CDR1 and CDR2 (SGHDT, YYEEEE) derive from the germline V gene. The CDR3 runs 14 residues from the cysteine to the phenylalanine. Only the CDR3 region is kept as DNA, spanning 42 bases read in frame from base 1. Library method: the immunoSEQ multiplex PCR assay. A mixture of 60 forward primers for TCR Vbeta segments and 13 reverse primers for TCR Jbeta segments was used in the multiplex PCR. A multiplex PCR assay on genomic DNA amplified the CDR3 region of rearranged TCR beta genes. Amplified TCR beta libraries were sequenced as 87-base-pair reads on the Illumina HiSeq System. The authors' pipeline ran thus. In a later analysis, tens of millions of unique TCR beta chains were counted across the 650 to 700 repertoires, and about 9.9 million of these chains were shared by at least two donors. To remove PCR and sequencing errors, raw reads were error-corrected and collapsed into unique sequences using a nearest-neighbor algorithm that merged closely related sequences. CDR3 sequences were aligned to IMGT reference sequences to assign V, D and J gene segments. For a sequence to be retained, at least a six-nucleotide match to both a V gene segment and a J gene segment was required. Rearrangements were classified as productive when the CDR3 lacked stop codons and remained in frame with V and J, and all other rearrangements were classified as non-productive. Following IMGT convention, CDR3 was defined as the stretch from the second conserved V-encoded cysteine to the conserved J-encoded phenylalanine. The earlier analysis of some 600 of the donors excluded sequences that lacked an unambiguous match to a single V gene segment. An earlier analysis of almost 600 of the donors classified V segments as functional when productive rearrangements were above 56.7% and as segregating when the standard deviation between donors was above 5%. A statistical classification framework was built to diagnose cytomegalovirus status from the catalog of TCR beta chain sequences. A later analysis assigned V and J genes by comparing TCR nucleotide sequences with IMGT/GENE-DB human TR gene sequences. The TCRdist pipeline was used in a later analysis to assign CDR3 sequences and most-parsimonious VDJ recombination scenarios. In a later analysis, each TCR beta chain was defined by its CDR3 amino acid sequence together with its V-gene family, and reads without a unique V-gene family were excluded. A later analysis removed nearly 600 highly shared, low-generation-probability nucleotide sequences to deal with suspected cross-contamination and a sequencing artifact. In a later analysis, a clonal expansion index for each public chain was calculated from normalized within-repertoire ranks of inferred template counts. A later analysis computed generation probabilities with a VDJ recombination model fitted to out-of-frame rearrangements, and checked the results against IGoR. In a later analysis, TCR-TCR, TCR-HLA and TCR-CMV co-occurrence was scored with hypergeometric tests, and a repertoire-size bias correction was applied to TCR pairs. In a later analysis, false discovery rates were estimated by permuting HLA or CMV assignments 20 times. A later analysis grouped co-occurring TCRs with DBSCAN, adding TCRdist sequence similarity when clustering within HLA-allele-positive subsets. Repertoires with fewer than 30,000 or more than 120,000 public chains were left out of co-occurrence clustering, as were five repertoires with anomalous nucleotide sharing. Held by TCRdb, this immuneACCESS table contains in-frame sequences only and omits some clones. Under half of the omission traces to an unresolved V gene where checked; the cause of the rest is unknown. The V and J calls and clone size come from that table; D and trimming were worked out from the DNA. This sample lists around 180,000 clones; roughly 81% were detected once. Jointly, the top ten make up 4.8% of the sample.

The source material was PBMCs. This clonotype was obtained from a girl aged 10 to 17 in good health and CMV-seropositive. This sequence uses TRBV5-6 and TRBJ1-1; 7 of the junction bases match TRBD1. This receptor carries the CDR3 CASSLGQGRTEAFF. DNA sequence: TGTGCCAGCAGCTTGGGACAGGGAAGGACTGAAGCTTTCTTT.